This TCR beta chain derives from a study of human T cells and chemical hapten exposure. This CDR3 spans 13 amino acids. V shed 4 bases, J shed 5 bases, and the junction held 2 bases outside the gene matches. Germline V gene data show CDR1 as SGHNT and CDR2 as YYREEE (reference sequence). The sample's time point: patch test 1, 2 weeks after DPC sensitization. Treatment described: therapeutic diphenylcyclopropenone sensitization with weekly scalp DPC. Only after blood had been drawn was each patch test applied. TCRdb reprocessed the RACE reads with MiXCR, giving one entry per CDR3 protein. Of just under 350,000 distinct CDR3 sequences in the sample, around 7% were seen once. This clonotype was seen a single time.

The TCR sequence derives from a woman aged 18-29 years with alopecia areata. Some clones in this sample may be carry-over from other donors' samples. The rearrangement joins TRBV5-4 to TRBJ1-4, with 7 bases lining up with TRBD1. This specimen consisted of whole blood, obtained in connection with sensitization to the hapten diphenylcyclopropenone (DPC). As DNA, the CDR3 is TGTGCCAGCAGCAGGGACAGAAATGAAAAACTGTTTTTT. This sequence encodes CASSRDRNEKLFF.